Below are 2 T cell receptor beta chains sequenced from a single sample in a study of cytomegalovirus exposure and HLA in healthy donors. Amplification used 60 Vbeta primers and 13 Jbeta primers. The data were produced by immunoSEQ multiplex PCR, yet TCRdb's version contains in-frame clones alone and is incomplete. This table has 150,000 or so clones, roughly four fifths appearing once. Sequenced input: PBMCs. The receptors here all came from a young woman in good health and CMV-seropositive.

The count of this clone is one. The V call is TRBV7-9, the J call TRBJ1-2; possible D gene TRBD1, 6 bases. The CDR3 contains 13 residues. Trimming cost V 6 bases and J 8 bases, with 16 bases left between them. CDR1 and CDR2 (germline): SEHNR, FQNEAQ (reference sequence). The CDR3 bases are TGTGCCAGCAGTCACGGGACATTAGAAGGCTACACCTTC. Its translation is CASSHGTLEGYTF. The full variable domain, rest sourced from reference TRBV7-9 and TRBJ1-2, is DTGVSQNPRHKITKRGQNVTFRCDPISEHNRLYWYRQTLGQGPEFLTYFQNEAQLEKSRLLSDRFSAERPKGSFSTLEIQRTEQGDSAMYLCASSHGTLEGYTFGSGTRLTVV.

This chain joins TRBV7-6 and TRBJ2-7; D uncertain. CDR3 length: 13 amino acids. CDR1 SGHVS and CDR2 FNYEAQ come from the germline V gene. Trimming cost V 0 bases and J 6 bases, with 9 bases left between them. The CDR3 sequence: CASSLAFLSEQYF. The CDR3 nucleotides are TGTGCCAGCAGCTTAGCCTTCCTCTCCGAGCAGTACTTC.